This TCR beta chain appears in the sequencing data of a study of vaccination and CD4 T cells after COVID-19. Study in general: Timing of post-vaccine sample collection was a median roughly 66 days after dose two, with a range of 14 to 241.

With respect to this clonotype: Antigen specificity is unknown.

Study findings and constraints: Spike mono-reactivity was found in 304 of the 307 vaccine-specific clones identified in convalescent patients.

An Oncomine TCR Beta short-read assay was used to sequence the DNA from cultured CD4+ T cells. TCRdb analysed the PCR reads with MiXCR anew, one entry per CDR3 protein. This sample carries about 9,000 distinct CDR3 sequences, roughly 60% of them seen once, and the ten largest clones take 25%. The CDR3 sequence is 15 residues long. The V end lost 7 bases, the J end lost 6 bases, and 20 bases lay between the germline ends. CDR1 and CDR2 (germline): KGHDR, SFDVKD. The treatment was: roughly 10-day PBMC culture with coronavirus spike peptide pools or control peptides (ViraFEST assay). It was on days 3 and 7 that half the medium was replaced with fresh IL-2 medium.

This receptor was identified in a human donor who had recovered from COVID-19. The chain recombines TRBV24-1 with TRBJ2-5; possible D gene TRBD1, 6 bases. The sample comprised CD4+ T cells from blood, cultured in vitro. The CDR3 protein is CATRGVCSRGQTQYF. In nucleotides, the CDR3 is TGTGCCACCAGAGGGGTTTGTAGCAGGGGACAGACCCAGTACTTC.